The 10 T cell receptor beta chains below were found in one sample sequenced in a study of T cells after yellow fever vaccination. TCRdb reprocessed the 5' RACE reads with MiXCR, giving one entry per CDR3 protein. The top ten clones hold roughly 18% of a sample with 350,000 or so distinct CDR3 sequences, roughly 8.6% of them seen once. The sample in question was PBMCs, obtained about 49 days after the first yellow fever vaccination. These receptor sequences come from a man between 18 and 35 years old who received the YFV17D yellow fever vaccine.

CDR3 protein: CASSPSGGGSHEQYF. DNA for the CDR3: TGTGCCAGCAGCCCAAGCGGAGGTGGTAGTCACGAGCAGTACTTC. The J gene is TRBJ2-7, the V gene TRBV7-2; D is perhaps TRBD2 (5 bases). The CDR3 consists of 15 residues. Germline V gene lookup returns CDR1 SGHTA and CDR2 FQGNSA. Trimming took 5 bases from V and 5 from J, leaving 19 bases between them.

The table lists this clonotype with many counts. This rearrangement joins TRBV21-1 to TRBJ2-3; TRBD2, the D gene given by the table, was not confirmed from the DNA. TRBV21-1 is classified as a pseudogene. This CDR3 spans 18 amino acids. For the CDR3, the DNA is TGTGCCAGCAGCAAAGAGTCGATTAGCGGGGGGAACACAGATACGCAGTATTTT. Residues: CASSKESISGGNTDTQYF.

This rearrangement joins TRBV4-3 to TRBJ1-2; D may be TRBD1 (5 bases). This CDR3 contains 16 residues. Germline lookup yields CDR1 LGHNA and CDR2 YSLEER. Trimming pared 0 bases from V and 3 bases from J, leaving 14 bases between. Written as DNA, the CDR3 is TGCGCCAGCAGCCAAGATACGGGGGTGGGCCACTATGGCTACACCTTC. Its translation: CASSQDTGVGHYGYTF.

This clonotype was picked up a small number of times. The chain employs TRBV7-9 and TRBJ2-7; 8 nucleotides line up with TRBD2. In germline, CDR1 is SEHNR, CDR2 FQNEAQ (reference sequence). This CDR3 spans 17 amino acids. V gave up 2 bases and J gave up 4 bases; unmatched junction bases: 13. CDR3: CASSLLGGVGTPYEQYV. As DNA, the CDR3 is TGTGCCAGCAGCTTACTCGGGGGGGTCGGAACCCCTTACGAGCAGTACGTC.

The chain uses TRBV15 and TRBJ2-7, with 9 nucleotides matching TRBD1. V trimming: 3 bases; J trimming: 3 bases; junction bases outside the gene matches: 3. The V gene's germline CDR1 is LNHNV and CDR2 YYDKDF (reference sequence). This CDR3 region has 14 residues. The DNA of the CDR3 is TGTGCCACCAGCAGCCGGGACAGGGTCTACGAGCAGTACTTC. It encodes CATSSRDRVYEQYF.

This clonotype was seen many times. V and J are TRBV19 and TRBJ2-5, with D uncertain. This CDR3 has 12 residues. CDR1 and CDR2 (germline): LNHDA, SQIVND (reference sequence). V was trimmed by 4 bases and J by 2 bases, leaving 5 bases between them. CDR3 loop: CASSNRQETQYF. Here the CDR3 DNA reads TGTGCCAGTAGTAATAGGCAAGAGACCCAGTACTTC.

This clonotype was observed a few times. The chain joins TRBV6-2 or TRBV6-3 to TRBJ2-3, with TRBD2 identical over 7 bases. The CDR3 is made up of 15 amino acids. Germline CDR1 is MNHEY and CDR2 is SVGEGT. V lost 2 bases to trimming and J lost 3 bases; unmatched junction nucleotides: 5. In DNA, the CDR3 is TGTGCCAGCAGTTACGTGACGGGGGGAACAGATACGCAGTATTTT. Translation: CASSYVTGGTDTQYF.

This clonotype turned up a few times. The rearrangement joins TRBV7-8 to TRBJ2-1, with D uncertain. The CDR3 runs to 14 residues. In germline, CDR1 is SGHVS, CDR2 FQNEAQ. V was clipped by 3 bases and J by 4 bases, with 10 bases between them. The CDR3 sequence: CASSFRAEYNEQFF. CDR3 nucleotide sequence: TGTGCCAGCAGCTTTAGGGCAGAATACAATGAGCAGTTCTTC.

The sample holds many counts of this clonotype. The chain joins TRBV7-2 to TRBJ2-3; D is perhaps TRBD2 (7 bases). The CDR3 extends over 16 amino acids. The germline CDR1 and CDR2 sequences are SGHTA and FQGNSA. The V and J ends lost 5 bases and 5 bases respectively, with 20 bases between them. DNA of the CDR3: TGTGCCAGCAGCCGGGGAGGCGGGGGCCCCGGAGATACGCAGTATTTT. Protein: CASSRGGGGPGDTQYF.

This clonotype was seen ten or more times. The chain joins TRBV6-4 to TRBJ2-3; D is perhaps TRBD2 (5 bases). The germline V gene encodes CDR1 MRHNA and CDR2 SNTAGT. This CDR3 comprises 14 residues. With 3 bases removed from V and 0 bases from J, the gap between germline ends came to 7 bases. The chain's CDR3 is CASSERGSTDTQYF. Written as DNA, the CDR3 is TGTGCCAGCAGTGAAAGAGGGAGCACAGATACGCAGTATTTT.